This entry lists 24 T cell receptor beta chains sequenced from one sample in a study of cytomegalovirus exposure and HLA in healthy donors. Sequenced by immunoSEQ multiplex PCR; TCRdb stores in-frame clones only, minus some. The sample has 130,000 or so clones; approximately 90% are singletons. The sequenced material came from PBMCs. Receptors originate from a woman in her thirties in good health and CMV-seropositive.

The rearrangement joins TRBV9 to TRBJ1-5, with 8 bases that match TRBD1. The CDR3 length is 14 residues. Per the germline V gene, CDR1 is SGDLS and CDR2 is YYNGEE. Trimming cost V 2 bases and J 2 bases; bases outside gene matches: 0. For the CDR3, the DNA is TGTGCCAGCAGCGTGGGACAGGGCAATCAGCCCCAGCATTTT. Translated: CASSVGQGNQPQHF.

Details on this clone: The junction differs from germline at one of its ends, possibly a read error. The chain recombines TRBV2 with TRBJ2-7, with D perhaps matching TRBD2 (6 bases). This CDR3 comprises 11 residues. Germline V CDR1 and CDR2: SNHLY, FYNNEI. This chain's CDR3 is CASSEPRDSHF. The DNA of the CDR3 is TGTGCCAGCAGTGAACCCCGGGACTCCCACTTC. Complete variable domain (other parts from reference TRBV2 and TRBJ2-7): EPEVTQTPSHQVTQMGQEVILRCVPISNHLYFYWYRQILGQKVEFLVSFYNNEISEKSEIFDDQFSVERPDGSNFTLKIRSTKLEDSAMYFCASSEPRDSHFGPGTRLTVT.

This clone is categorized as medium-sized. V is TRBV6-1 and J is TRBJ2-7; 10 nucleotides agree with TRBD1. The germline V gene encodes CDR1 MNHNS and CDR2 SASEGT. V lost 1 base and J lost 0; bases outside the gene matches: 0. The CDR3 is made up of 15 amino acids. This CDR3 reads CASSEGTGGSYEQYF. In nucleotides, the CDR3 is TGTGCCAGCAGTGAAGGGACAGGGGGCTCCTACGAGCAGTACTTC.

For this clone: This CDR3 is also generated by other DNA sequences in the sample. This chain links TRBV20-1 with TRBJ2-7; D might be TRBD2 (5 bases). V shed 6 bases and J shed 2 bases, with 8 bases lying between them. This CDR3 has 11 amino acids. Germline V gene lookup returns CDR1 DFQATT and CDR2 SNEGSKA (reference sequence). The CDR3 DNA sequence: TGCAGTGCCCGGGAAGCCTACGAGCAGTACTTC. This gives the protein CSAREAYEQYF.

CDR3 sequence reads: CASSLGQGAGKLFF. For the CDR3, the DNA is TGTGCCAGCAGCTTAGGGCAGGGGGCCGGAAAACTGTTTTTT. The chain has TRBV5-6 and TRBJ1-4, with 8 bases fitting TRBD1. CDR1 and CDR2 from the germline V gene are SGHDT and YYEEEE. With V trimmed by 2 bases and J by 10 bases, 7 bases remained unmatched. The CDR3 totals 14 residues.

The chain employs TRBV9 and TRBJ2-3, with 7 nucleotides matching TRBD2. There are 16 residues in the CDR3. In germline, CDR1 is SGDLS, CDR2 YYNGEE. The ends lost 0 bases at V and 1 base at J; junction bases unmatched: 5. This CDR3 is CASSVAGGWGTDTQYF. In DNA, the CDR3 is TGTGCCAGCAGCGTAGCCGGGGGGTGGGGCACAGATACGCAGTATTTT.

The rearrangement uses TRBV7-6 and TRBJ2-1, with 10 positions matching TRBD1. The CDR3 spans 15 residues. Unmatched junction bases numbered 4, after V lost 5 bases and J lost 3 bases. Germline CDR1 reads SGHVS; CDR2 reads FNYEAQ. CDR3 nucleotides: TGTGCCAGCAGCAAGGGGACAGGGGACTACAATGAGCAGTTCTTC. Residues: CASSKGTGDYNEQFF. Together with reference TRBV7-6 and TRBJ2-1, the CDR3 gives the full variable domain: GAGVSQSPRYKVTKRGQDVALRCDPISGHVSLYWYRQALGQGPEFLTYFNYEAQQDKSGLPNDRFSAERPEGSISTLTIQRTEQRDSAMYRCASSKGTGDYNEQFFGPGTRLTVL.

The V call is TRBV29-1, the J call TRBJ2-5; 7 bases agree with TRBD2. CDR3 length: 13 amino acids. The V segment lost 7 bases and the J segment 0 bases; nucleotides outside the gene matches: 5. Germline V lookup: CDR1 SQVTM, CDR2 ANQGSEA. The CDR3 bases are TGCAGCGGCCGACTAGCTAACCAAGAGACCCAGTACTTC. Its translation: CSGRLANQETQYF.

V and J are TRBV6-5 and TRBJ1-5; perhaps TRBD1 as D (5 bases). The CDR3 has 15 amino acids. V dropped 5 bases and J dropped 4 bases, with 15 bases sitting between them. CDR1 and CDR2 from the germline V gene are MNHEY and SVGAGI. CDR3 DNA sequence: TGTGCCAGCAGTGGACACGGGGGGTGGAATCAGCCCCAGCATTTT. This translates into CASSGHGGWNQPQHF.

The chain combines TRBV10-3 with TRBJ2-7; a weak D match, TRBD1 (6 bases). The ends were cut back, 8 bases at V and 2 bases at J, with 31 bases in the middle. Germline values: CDR1 ENHRY, CDR2 SYGVKD. This CDR3 comprises 19 residues. CDR3 in DNA: TGTGCCATCGCGACCTTTACAGGGAGCCGAATAACCAACCCCTACGAGCAGTACTTC. Translating it yields CAIATFTGSRITNPYEQYF.

The gene calls are TRBV27 and TRBJ2-7, with TRBD2 matching over 11 bases. Germline loops: CDR1 MNHEY, CDR2 SMNVEV (reference sequence). V was clipped by 2 bases and J by 3 bases; unmatched bases: 3. There are 15 residues in the CDR3. The CDR3 bases are TGTGCCAGCAGTTTAGCTAGCGGGGGGTACTACGAGCAGTACTTC. Translating gives CASSLASGGYYEQYF.

The chain employs TRBV18 and TRBJ2-5, with D maybe TRBD1 (6 bases). CDR1 KGHSH and CDR2 LQKENI come from the germline V gene. V dropped 1 base and J dropped 4 bases, with 13 bases sitting between them. The CDR3 spans 15 residues. The DNA of the CDR3 is TGTGCCAGCTCACCACGACAAGGACAGAGAGAGACCCAGTACTTC. Its protein is CASSPRQGQRETQYF.

This chain connects TRBV10-3 to TRBJ1-5, with D perhaps matching TRBD1 (5 bases). The CDR3 is 15 residues long. Germline V gives CDR1 ENHRY, CDR2 SYGVKD. Trimming shortened V by 3 bases and J by 4 bases, and 13 bases separated the two germline ends. In nucleotides, the CDR3 is TGTGCCATCAGTGAAGGCCGGGAGGGGAATCAGCCCCAGCATTTT. The encoded protein is CAISEGREGNQPQHF.

This sequence joins TRBV18 and TRBJ1-1, with D possibly matching TRBD1 (6 bases). This CDR3 spans 16 amino acids. V lost 0 bases to trimming and J lost 0 bases, with 11 bases between them. The germline CDR1 and CDR2 sequences are KGHSH and LQKENI. Here the CDR3 DNA reads TGTGCCAGCTCACCACCTCAGGGGCGGATGAACACTGAAGCTTTCTTT. Its translation: CASSPPQGRMNTEAFF.

The chain recombines TRBV2 with TRBJ2-7, with TRBD2 as a possible D gene (5 bases). Trimming stripped 5 bases from V and 5 bases from J, with 7 bases between. Per the germline V gene, CDR1 is SNHLY and CDR2 is FYNNEI. The CDR3 extends over 11 amino acids. Written as DNA, the CDR3 is TGTGCCAGCAGTACTAGTAACGAGCAGTACTTC. Translation gives CASSTSNEQYF.

The rearrangement uses TRBV19 and TRBJ1-1, with 9 bases fitting TRBD1. V lost 2 bases to trimming and J lost 1 base; unmatched junction nucleotides: 2. This CDR3 has 15 residues. Germline loops: CDR1 LNHDA, CDR2 SQIVND (reference sequence). The CDR3 region has the DNA TGTGCCAGTAGTATATCGGGACAGGGGAACACTGAAGCTTTCTTT. This sequence encodes CASSISGQGNTEAFF.

A remark on this clone: One end of the junction varies from germline; a read error may be responsible. V usage is TRBV20-1 and J usage is TRBJ2-1, with no clear D. The CDR3 totals 11 residues. Looked up from germline, CDR1 is DFQATT and CDR2 is SNEGSKA (reference sequence). The CDR3 DNA reads TGCAGTGCTAGAAAGCAGCAGCTTGGGCTCTTC. This codes for CSARKQQLGLF.

The V and J genes are TRBV28 and TRBJ2-7; TRBD2 aligns across 7 bases. This CDR3 contains 14 residues. Unmatched junction bases numbered 6, after V lost 4 bases and J lost 3 bases. Germline-derived CDR1 and CDR2 are MDHEN and SYDVKM. CDR3 residues: CASSSSSGIYEQYF. CDR3 nucleotides: TGTGCCAGCAGTTCCTCAAGCGGGATCTACGAGCAGTACTTC.

This chain joins TRBV27 and TRBJ1-2, with 10 positions matching TRBD1. V lost 5 bases to trimming and J lost 6 bases; unmatched junction nucleotides: 6. The CDR3 has 14 amino acids. Looked up from germline, CDR1 is MNHEY and CDR2 is SMNVEV (reference sequence). The chain's CDR3 is CASSLMGTGDGYTF. The CDR3 nucleotides are TGTGCCAGCAGTCTGATGGGGACAGGGGATGGCTACACCTTC.

The rearrangement joins TRBV19 to TRBJ1-1; D gene uncertain. Trimming cost V 6 bases and J 0 bases, with 8 bases left between them. The CDR3 length is 13 residues. CDR1 and CDR2 (germline): LNHDA, SQIVND (reference sequence). The CDR3 spells CASSSQVNTEAFF. The DNA of the CDR3 is TGTGCCAGTAGCAGCCAGGTGAACACTGAAGCTTTCTTT.

The chain uses TRBV28 and TRBJ1-3; possible D gene TRBD1, 6 bases. CDR1 and CDR2 (germline): MDHEN, SYDVKM. The V end was cut by 4 bases, the J end by 5 bases, with 15 bases between. This CDR3 has 15 residues. CDR3 DNA sequence: TGTGCCAGCAGTTCAACAGGGATCAGGAGAAACACCATATATTTT. It encodes CASSSTGIRRNTIYF.

The chain is built from TRBV27 and TRBJ1-6; no clear D gene. V was trimmed by 4 bases and J by 0 bases, leaving 22 bases between them. Germline values: CDR1 MNHEY, CDR2 SMNVEV (reference sequence). This CDR3 is built from 20 residues. Written as DNA, the CDR3 is TGTGCCAGCAGTTCACGTGGCGGACTAAAAAAGAGCTCCTATAATTCACCCCTCCACTTT. Translating it yields CASSSRGGLKKSSYNSPLHF.

The rearrangement uses TRBV4-1 and TRBJ1-5; unclear D gene. Germline loops: CDR1 MGHRA, CDR2 YSYEKL. V was cut by 4 bases and J by 1 base, with 11 bases left in between. The length of the CDR3 is 15 residues. The CDR3 nucleotides are TGCGCCAGCAGCCCTTTCGAGGGAAGCAATCAGCCCCAGCATTTT. Its translation is CASSPFEGSNQPQHF.

This chain connects TRBV28 to TRBJ2-7; D not certain. Germline CDR1 reads MDHEN; CDR2 reads SYDVKM. This CDR3 region has 13 residues. Trimming cost V 6 bases and J 5 bases, with 14 bases left between them. The CDR3 coding sequence is TGTGCCAGCAGGCTCCTTGCAGGCCACGAGCAGTACTTC. Translated: CASRLLAGHEQYF. The entire variable domain, with the rest obtained from reference TRBV28 and TRBJ2-7, is as follows: DVKVTQSSRYLVKRTGEKVFLECVQDMDHENMFWYRQDPGLGLRLIYFSYDVKMKEKGDIPEGYSVSREKKERFSLILESASTNQTSMYLCASRLLAGHEQYFGPGTRLTVT.